Listed below are T cell receptor beta chains from one sample, sequenced in a study of shared clonotypes between healthy human individuals. Profiling relied on immunoSEQ multiplex PCR, and the TCRdb table lists in-frame clones only, not all of them. The table records 500,000 to 700,000 clones, roughly 95% of them present only once. The sample consisted of naive CD8+ T cells sorted from blood. These receptors originate from a woman in her twenties or thirties in good health. CDR3s include the opening cysteine and the closing phenylalanine or tryptophan. The D gene is left open where the match is weak. For some rows the clone size is stated as once, few or many, or as a class when expanded; others skip it.

clone size	CDR3 length	V gene	J gene	D gene	CDR3 protein	CDR3 DNA
-	15	TRBV19	TRBJ2-1	-	CASSSGRDSYNEQFF	TGTGCCAGTAGTTCAGGGCGGGACTCGTACAATGAGCAGTTCTTC
-	11	TRBV20-1	TRBJ1-2	-	CSARDIYGYTF	TGCAGTGCTAGGGACATCTATGGCTACACCTTC
-	13	TRBV29-1	TRBJ1-1	TRBD1	CSVGDRLNTEAFF	TGCAGCGTTGGGGACAGACTGAACACTGAAGCTTTCTTT
once	12	TRBV5-1	TRBJ2-1	-	CASSLSYNEQFF	TGCGCCAGCAGCCTCTCCTACAATGAGCAGTTCTTC
-	17	TRBV7-9	TRBJ1-3	-	CASSLVTRALRGNTIYF	TGTGCCAGCAGCTTAGTGACTCGAGCTCTGAGAGGAAACACCATATATTTT
-	13	TRBV6-4	TRBJ1-1	-	CASSVWTHTEAFF	TGTGCCAGCAGTGTGTGGACTCACACTGAAGCTTTCTTT
once	15	TRBV2	TRBJ2-5	-	CASSDGEAGWETQYF	TGTGCCAGCAGTGATGGAGAGGCAGGGTGGGAGACCCAGTACTTC
-	18	TRBV28	TRBJ2-7	TRBD2	CASSSSVVSSGTTYEQYF	TGTGCCAGCAGTTCCTCTGTGGTTTCTAGCGGAACAACCTACGAGCAGTACTTC
-	10	TRBV7-8	TRBJ2-7	-	CASSLVEQYF	TGTGCCAGCAGCTTAGTCGAGCAGTACTTC
-	13	TRBV6-5	TRBJ1-5	-	CASSYRGNQPQHF	TGTGCCAGCAGTTACCGGGGCAATCAGCCCCAGCATTTT
-	14	TRBV5-5	TRBJ1-2	TRBD1	CASSQSRDSYGYTF	TGTGCCAGCAGCCAGTCACGGGACAGCTATGGCTACACCTTC
-	20	TRBV21-1	TRBJ2-7	-	CASSKDTVRTSGRPHHEQYF	TGTGCCAGCAGCAAAGATACGGTACGGACTAGCGGGAGGCCCCATCACGAGCAGTACTTC
-	16	TRBV2	TRBJ2-7	TRBD1	CASSESSTGGGYEQYF	TGTGCCAGCAGCGAATCATCAACAGGGGGTGGTTACGAGCAGTACTTC
-	12	TRBV27	TRBJ2-7	-	CASREGGYEQYF	TGTGCCAGCAGAGAAGGGGGCTACGAGCAGTACTTC
-	14	TRBV7-9	TRBJ2-7	TRBD1	CASNARDSPYEQYF	TGTGCCAGCAACGCCCGGGACAGCCCCTACGAGCAGTACTTC
-	18	TRBV6-1	TRBJ2-7	-	CASSEPPLGRKGSYEQYF	TGTGCCAGCAGTGAACCCCCCCTAGGAAGGAAGGGGTCCTACGAGCAGTACTTC
-	14	TRBV4-2	TRBJ1-5	-	CASSQEGVGQPQHF	TGTGCCAGCAGCCAAGAAGGAGTGGGTCAGCCCCAGCATTTT
-	15	TRBV10-2	TRBJ1-2	-	CASSEPRDGNYGYTF	TGCGCCAGTAGTGAGCCCCGGGACGGTAACTATGGCTACACCTTC
-	14	TRBV27	TRBJ2-1	TRBD2	CASSQGLANGEQFF	TGTGCCAGCAGCCAGGGACTAGCTAATGGTGAGCAGTTCTTC
-	14	TRBV9	TRBJ1-2	-	CASSVDLTNYGYTF	TGTGCCAGCAGCGTAGATTTAACTAACTATGGCTACACCTTC
-	17	TRBV7-2	TRBJ2-7	TRBD1	CASSLPLTGDSPYEQYF	TGTGCCAGCAGCTTACCGCTGACAGGGGACTCCCCCTACGAGCAGTACTTC
-	13	TRBV5-1	TRBJ2-7	-	CASSEGPYYEQYF	TGCGCCAGCAGCGAAGGACCGTACTACGAGCAGTACTTC
once	14	TRBV30	TRBJ2-7	TRBD1	CAWSFGQGVYEQYF	TGTGCCTGGAGTTTTGGACAGGGGGTCTACGAGCAGTACTTC
-	16	TRBV28	TRBJ2-2	TRBD2	CASTSLGLAGVGELFF	TGTGCCAGCACCTCACTTGGACTAGCGGGAGTAGGGGAGCTGTTTTTT
-	16	TRBV5-6	TRBJ1-5	TRBD1	CASSLTGTGSYQPQHF	TGTGCCAGCAGCTTGACGGGGACAGGTTCATATCAGCCCCAGCATTTT
-	15	TRBV11-2	TRBJ2-7	-	CASRYSTGTLYEQYF	TGTGCCAGCAGATATTCTACAGGGACCCTCTACGAGCAGTACTTC
-	14	TRBV27	TRBJ1-5	TRBD1	CASSPGQGYQPQHF	TGTGCCAGCAGTCCTGGACAGGGGTATCAGCCCCAGCATTTT
-	15	TRBV21-1	TRBJ1-3	-	CASSKAEPRRNTIYF	TGTGCCAGCAGCAAAGCGGAGCCCCGAAGAAACACCATATATTTT
-	15	TRBV2	TRBJ2-7	-	CASSQGGGPSYEQYF	TGTGCCAGCAGCCAAGGGGGAGGGCCCTCCTACGAGCAGTACTTC
-	17	TRBV7-8	TRBJ2-1	TRBD2	CASSSPIAGGSYNEQFF	TGTGCCAGCAGCTCTCCTATAGCGGGAGGTTCCTACAATGAGCAGTTCTTC
once	14	TRBV2	TRBJ1-1	-	CASMRDLMNTEAFF	TGTGCCAGCATGCGGGACTTAATGAACACTGAAGCTTTCTTT
-	11	TRBV4-1	TRBJ2-2	-	CASSQTGELFF	TGCGCCAGCAGCCAAACCGGGGAGCTGTTTTTT
-	15	TRBV9	TRBJ2-7	-	CASSVGAGEGREQYF	TGTGCCAGCAGCGTAGGGGCGGGCGAGGGGCGGGAGCAGTACTTC
once	16	TRBV27	TRBJ1-2	TRBD1	CASSPYRQGTNYGYTF	TGTGCCAGCAGTCCTTATCGACAGGGAACTAACTATGGCTACACCTTC
-	13	TRBV2	TRBJ1-1	TRBD1	CASSSQGDTEAFF	TGTGCCAGCAGTAGCCAGGGGGACACTGAAGCTTTCTTT
-	16	TRBV28	TRBJ2-3	TRBD2	CASNPTLAGATDTQYF	TGTGCCAGCAACCCGACACTAGCGGGAGCCACAGATACGCAGTATTTT
-	15	TRBV7-9	TRBJ2-3	-	CASLKDISWQDTQYF	TGTGCCAGCCTAAAAGACATCTCCTGGCAAGATACGCAGTATTTT
-	15	TRBV5-6	TRBJ1-2	-	CASSPPGSWAWGYTF	TGTGCCAGCAGCCCGCCCGGGTCGTGGGCGTGGGGCTACACCTTC
-	13	TRBV28	TRBJ2-7	-	CASSPGESYEQYF	TGTGCCAGCAGTCCGGGGGAGTCCTACGAGCAGTACTTC
few	11	TRBV29-1	TRBJ1-1	-	CSVDGGGEAFF	TGCAGCGTTGACGGAGGGGGTGAAGCTTTCTTT
-	18	TRBV5-4	TRBJ2-3	TRBD2	CASSLGLAGGPNTDTQYF	TGTGCCAGCAGCTTAGGACTAGCGGGAGGGCCAAACACAGATACGCAGTATTTT
-	13	TRBV7-9	TRBJ1-1	-	CASRTEFNTEAFF	TGTGCCAGCAGGACCGAGTTTAACACTGAAGCTTTCTTT
-	13	TRBV11-2	TRBJ1-1	-	CASSPTMNTEAFF	TGTGCCAGCAGCCCAACAATGAACACTGAAGCTTTCTTT
-	18	TRBV4-1	TRBJ2-5	TRBD2	CASSQDATGRRVRETQYF	TGCGCCAGCAGCCAAGATGCGACCGGGAGGAGAGTCCGAGAGACCCAGTACTTC
-	16	TRBV5-1	TRBJ2-7	TRBD2	CASSLAGLAGAYEQYF	TGCGCCAGCAGCTTGGCGGGACTAGCGGGGGCCTACGAGCAGTACTTC
-	13	TRBV2	TRBJ2-7	-	CASSEAYSYEQYF	TGTGCCAGCAGTGAAGCCTATTCCTACGAGCAGTACTTC
-	18	TRBV5-1	TRBJ2-2	TRBD2	CASSLGGLAGLNTGELFF	TGCGCCAGCAGCTTGGGGGGCCTAGCGGGTCTTAACACCGGGGAGCTGTTTTTT
-	12	TRBV11-3	TRBJ1-5	-	CASSCSNQPQHF	TGTGCCAGCAGCTGCTCCAATCAGCCCCAGCATTTT
-	12	TRBV28	TRBJ2-1	-	CASSPDPNEQFF	TGTGCCAGCAGTCCCGACCCCAATGAGCAGTTCTTC
-	10	TRBV18	TRBJ2-1	-	CASLSNEQFF	TGTGCCAGCCTGAGTAATGAGCAGTTCTTC
-	15	TRBV7-6	TRBJ2-2	TRBD2	CASSISAGATGELFF	TGTGCCAGCAGCATAAGTGCGGGAGCAACCGGGGAGCTGTTTTTT
-	14	TRBV5-8	TRBJ1-4	-	CASSTGGGVEKLFF	TGTGCCAGCAGCACGGGGGGAGGGGTGGAAAAACTGTTTTTT
-	11	TRBV9	TRBJ2-2	-	CASGTAIELFF	TGTGCCAGCGGAACAGCGATAGAGCTGTTTTTT
-	15	TRBV29-1	TRBJ2-3	-	CSVSGGGTGTDTQYF	TGCAGCGTCTCGGGGGGCGGGACGGGCACAGATACGCAGTATTTT
-	13	TRBV7-9	TRBJ2-7	-	CASSLDPSYEQYF	TGTGCCAGCAGCTTAGATCCCTCGTACGAGCAGTACTTC